These T cell receptor beta chains were read from a single sample in a study of CD8 T cells in ankylosing spondylitis. MiXCR, applied by TCRdb to the 5' RACE reads, yields one record per CDR3 protein. Counted here are about 320,000 distinct CDR3 sequences, 11% occurring once; the ten biggest clones make up about 10%. Sample: blood, either unsorted or a sorted T cell fraction (not recorded which). These receptors were collected from a female donor with ankylosing spondylitis or in good health (not recorded which). CDR3s include the opening cysteine and the closing phenylalanine or tryptophan. A D gene is named only where the DNA matches it firmly. Part of the rows lack a size; the others show once, few, many or a class for expanded clones.

CDR3 DNA,CDR3 protein,clone size,V gene,J gene,D gene
TGTGCCAGCATCCTTCGCCCGGGACTAGCAGCTGAGCAGTTCTTC,CASILRPGLAAEQFF,.,TRBV12-3/TRBV12-4,TRBJ2-1,TRBD2
TGCGCCAGCAGCTTGGGACTAGCGGGAGGCTCCTACGAGCAGTACTTC,CASSLGLAGGSYEQYF,few,TRBV5-1,TRBJ2-7,TRBD2
TGCGCCAGCAGCGCGGGCGAGATAGGAGGGGAGCTGTTTTTT,CASSAGEIGGELFF,few,TRBV5-1,TRBJ2-2,.
TGCGCCGGGTCTAGCGGGAGTCTAGATACGCAGTATTTT,CAGSSGSLDTQYF,many,TRBV20-1,TRBJ2-3,TRBD2
TGTGCCAGCAACCCTTTTCTGGCAGGGGAGGGGAATGAGCAGTTCTTC,CASNPFLAGEGNEQFF,many,TRBV12-3/TRBV12-4,TRBJ2-1,.
TGCAGTGCTAGGTCTTCGACAGGGGCGGACACTGAAGCTTTCTTT,CSARSSTGADTEAFF,many,TRBV20-1,TRBJ1-1,TRBD1
TGTGCCTGTGCGGACAGGGAGGCGTACAATGAGCAGTTCTTC,CACADREAYNEQFF,few,TRBV27,TRBJ2-1,TRBD1
TGTGCCAGCAGCTTGGTGGCTAGCTTCTCCTACAATGAGCAGTTCTTC,CASSLVASFSYNEQFF,many,TRBV5-5,TRBJ2-1,.
TGCAGTGCTAGAGTTAAACCCAACACCGGGGAGCTGTTTTTT,CSARVKPNTGELFF,many,TRBV20-1,TRBJ2-2,.
TGTGCCAGCAGCCGTGGGGGGGAAGCCTACGAGCAGTACTTC,CASSRGGEAYEQYF,.,TRBV12-3/TRBV12-4,TRBJ2-7,TRBD2